This TCR beta chain was captured in a study of T cell responses to AZD1222 COVID-19 vaccine. TCRdb's table, derived via immunoSEQ multiplex PCR, lists solely in-frame clones and lacks some. The sample yields about 97,000 clones, about 86% seen once. The CDR3 spans 13 residues. The V gene end was trimmed by 5 bases and the J gene end by 8 bases; junction bases not matched to a gene: 8. The germline V gene has CDR1 SGHAT and CDR2 FQDESV (reference sequence). The sequences come from peripheral blood, collected on day 0 of AZD1222 vaccination. The V gene is TRBV11-1, the J gene TRBJ1-2; 7 nucleotides match TRBD1. The clonotype originates from an adult in good health. The CDR3: CASSPDREWGYTF. CDR3 coding DNA: TGTGCCAGCAGCCCCGACAGGGAGTGGGGCTACACCTTC. Filled out from reference TRBV11-1 and TRBJ1-2, the complete variable domain reads EAEVAQSPRYKITEKSQAVAFWCDPISGHATLYWYRQILGQGPELLVQFQDESVVDDSQLPKDRFSAERLKGVDSTLKIQPAELGDSAMYLCASSPDREWGYTFGSGTRLTVV.